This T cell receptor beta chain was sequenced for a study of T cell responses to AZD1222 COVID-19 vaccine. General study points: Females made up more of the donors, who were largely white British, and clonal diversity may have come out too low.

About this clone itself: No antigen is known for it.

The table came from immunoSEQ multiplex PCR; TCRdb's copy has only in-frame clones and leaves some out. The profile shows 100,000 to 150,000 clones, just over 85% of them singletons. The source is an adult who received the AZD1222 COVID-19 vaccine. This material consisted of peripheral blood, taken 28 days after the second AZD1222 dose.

CDR3 sequence reads: CASSLARGQGAGKLFF. CDR3 DNA sequence: TGTGCCAGCAGCTTGGCTCGGGGACAGGGGGCAGGAAAACTGTTTTTT. The rearrangement uses TRBV5-8 and TRBJ1-4; 12 nucleotides line up with TRBD1. V lost 0 bases and J lost 10; bases outside the gene matches: 7. The CDR3 is made up of 16 amino acids. From germline, CDR1 is SGHTS and CDR2 YDEGEE. The full variable domain, with the rest looked up from reference TRBV5-8 and TRBJ1-4, is EAGVTQSPTHLIKTRGQQATLRCSPISGHTSVYWYQQALGLGLQFLLWYDEGEERNRGNFPPRFSGRQFPNYSSELNVNALELEDSALYLCASSLARGQGAGKLFFGSGTQLSVL.